This T cell receptor beta chain comes out of a study of T cells after yellow fever vaccination. Study-level results: The study re-detected most primary-vaccination clones after the booster (roughly 96% CD4, roughly 91% CD8).

This CDR3 contains 14 residues. Deletions cut 6 bases from V and 6 bases from J, with 18 bases between. Concerning this clonotype itself: What it binds is not known.

Template switching with 5'RACE generated the TCR cDNA and added a universal primer site and UMIs. Each CDR3 protein is one row after TCRdb ran MiXCR on the 5' RACE reads. The sample has 450,000 to 550,000 distinct CDR3 sequences; roughly 19% are singletons. This TCR derives from a man aged 25 to 45 who received the YFV17D yellow fever vaccine. The chain is built from TRBV12-3 or TRBV12-4 and TRBJ2-7, with a tentative D call TRBD1 (6 bases). The input for sequencing was PBMCs, taken 15 days after the yellow fever booster vaccination. Here the CDR3 reads CASSARHRGFEQYF. For the CDR3, the DNA is TGTGCCAGCAGCGCCCGACATAGGGGGTTCGAGCAGTACTTC.